This TCR beta chain appears in the sequencing data of a study of T cells in Graves' hyperthyroidism and ophthalmopathy. As for the study in general: Sampling of peripheral blood happened at initial diagnosis, prior to any treatment. Study-level points and caveats: Onset of ophthalmopathy came a median approximately 6.5 months after the model predicted it. The blood repertoire included most of the expanded thyroid clonotypes above 0.001.

This clonotype has just a few counts. Antigen: not known. This sequence may be a read error, since a much larger clone differs from it by one base. TCR beta CDR3 sequences were amplified from RNA transcripts. HTBI primers drove first-round RT-PCR of the TCR CDR3. TCRdb reanalysed the multiplex PCR reads using MiXCR and keeps one entry per CDR3 protein. The table lists approximately 410,000 distinct CDR3 sequences, about an eighth of them singletons. The CDR3 is 14 residues long. Germline CDR1 is SNHLY and CDR2 is FYNNEI. V was pared by 6 bases and J by 5 bases, with 16 bases between. The chain is built from TRBV2 and TRBJ1-1; D perhaps matches TRBD1 (6 bases). The sequencing input was blood. The TCR sequence derives from a woman aged 18-35 years with Graves' hyperthyroidism. The DNA of the CDR3 is TGTGCCAGCAGAACAAGGGGGGGAGTAACTGAAGCTTTCTTT. Residues: CASRTRGGVTEAFF.